Below, 28 T cell receptor beta chains from the same sample are listed, as sequenced in a study of Ad26.COV2.S vaccination and SARS-CoV-2 variants. Documented treatment: around 19 received Ad26.COV2.S at low or high dose, single or two shots; 5 received placebo; per-sample allocation not given. All samples were drawn on day 63, counting from the first vaccine or placebo injection. TCRdb's copy holds only in-frame clones and misses some; the assay was immunoSEQ multiplex PCR. The sample lists about 470,000 clones; 90% were seen once. The sequences come from peripheral blood, collected in a trial of Ad26.COV2.S vaccine versus placebo. These receptors were taken from a person aged 18 to 65 who received the Ad26.COV2.S COVID-19 vaccine or a placebo.

This clone has just one count. This chain joins TRBV28 and TRBJ1-2; a weak D match, TRBD1 (6 bases). Germline V lookup: CDR1 MDHEN, CDR2 SYDVKM. Trimming took 5 bases from V and 2 from J, leaving 15 bases between them. CDR3 size: 15 residues. In DNA, the CDR3 is TGTGCCAGCAGTGTAAGGACAGTGACAAACTATGGCTACACCTTC. Its protein is CASSVRTVTNYGYTF.

This chain's CDR3 is CSARGPGNTGELFF. Here the CDR3 DNA reads TGCAGCGCAAGGGGCCCCGGGAACACCGGGGAGCTGTTTTTT. This rearrangement joins TRBV29-1 to TRBJ2-2; a possible D gene is TRBD1 (5 bases). V shed 7 bases and J shed 1 base, with 13 bases lying between them. CDR3 length equals 14 residues. CDR1 and CDR2 from the germline V gene are SQVTM and ANQGSEA.

This sequence joins TRBV21-1 and TRBJ2-7; TRBD2, the table's D call, was not compared with the DNA. TRBV21-1 is shown as a pseudogene. The CDR3 has 18 amino acids. For the CDR3, the DNA is TGTGCCGCTCTATCCGGGACTAGCGGACCTAAATCCTCCTACGAGCAGTACTTC. It translates to CAALSGTSGPKSSYEQYF.

The CDR3 sequence is CASSLFGDQETQYF. The CDR3 DNA follows: TGTGCCAGCAGCCTCTTCGGAGACCAAGAGACCCAGTACTTC. V is TRBV9 and J is TRBJ2-5; D call uncertain. Trimming shortened V by 4 bases and J by 0 bases, and 10 bases separated the two germline ends. The germline gives CDR1 SGDLS, CDR2 YYNGEE. This CDR3 contains 14 residues.

The genes are TRBV7-9 and TRBJ2-2, with 8 bases matching TRBD1. This CDR3 contains 14 residues. Germline assignment: CDR1 SEHNR and CDR2 FQNEAQ (reference sequence). V shed 5 bases and J 6 bases; nucleotides not matched to a gene: 5. The CDR3 here is CASSPTTGAGELFF. CDR3 DNA sequence: TGTGCCAGCAGCCCTACGACAGGGGCCGGGGAGCTGTTTTTT. Drawing the rest from reference TRBV7-9 and TRBJ2-2, the complete variable domain is DTGVSQNPRHKITKRGQNVTFRCDPISEHNRLYWYRQTLGQGPEFLTYFQNEAQLEKSRLLSDRFSAERPKGSFSTLEIQRTEQGDSAMYLCASSPTTGAGELFFGEGSRLTVL.

The CDR3 DNA reads TGTGCCAGCAGCCCCGGGACTAGCGGGAGTTTTGAGCAGTTCTTC. Its protein product is CASSPGTSGSFEQFF. This chain connects TRBV7-9 to TRBJ2-1; 14 nucleotides agree with TRBD2. J gave up 9 bases and V 5 bases, and 6 bases lay outside the gene matches. The CDR3 sequence is 15 residues long. Germline values: CDR1 SEHNR, CDR2 FQNEAQ (reference sequence).

The V and J genes are TRBV7-2 and TRBJ2-1; D remains unclear. The CDR3 loop spans 16 amino acids. Trimming removed 2 bases from V and 0 bases from J, with 11 bases in between. Germline values: CDR1 SGHTA, CDR2 FQGNSA. CDR3 residues: CASSLTAASSYNEQFF. The CDR3 nucleotides are TGTGCCAGCAGCTTAACAGCTGCAAGCTCCTACAATGAGCAGTTCTTC.

The V call is TRBV10-3, the J call TRBJ1-1; tentative D call: TRBD1 (5 bases). This CDR3 is 13 amino acids long. The germline CDR1 and CDR2 sequences are ENHRY and SYGVKD. Trimming removed 3 bases from V and 5 bases from J, with 10 bases in between. CDR3 loop: CAISDRGPTEAFF. Here the CDR3 DNA reads TGTGCCATCAGTGATAGGGGACCTACTGAAGCTTTCTTT.

This clone was seen only a few times. This chain joins TRBV7-2 and TRBJ2-7, with a weak D call TRBD2 (6 bases). The CDR3 extends over 14 amino acids. Germline CDR1 and CDR2: SGHTA and FQGNSA. With 5 bases removed from V and 7 bases from J, the gap between germline ends came to 18 bases. CDR3 protein: CASSPHSGTREQYF. DNA for the CDR3: TGTGCCAGCAGCCCGCATAGCGGAACGAGGGAGCAGTACTTC.

J is TRBJ2-3 and V is TRBV29-1; D is unresolved. In germline, CDR1 is SQVTM, CDR2 ANQGSEA. Trimming removed 3 bases from V and 3 bases from J, with 7 bases in between. The CDR3 sequence is 12 residues long. The CDR3 nucleotides are TGCAGCGTTGAGATGGGAACAGATACGCAGTATTTT. Translated: CSVEMGTDTQYF.

The chain uses TRBV5-1 and TRBJ2-5; TRBD2 is a possible D gene (5 bases). V was shortened by 0 bases and J by 1 base, with 10 bases between the two germline ends. Germline V CDR1 and CDR2: SGHRS, YFSETQ. The CDR3 has 15 amino acids. CDR3 residues: CASSLARGTQETQYF. For the CDR3, the DNA is TGCGCCAGCAGCTTGGCCCGGGGAACCCAAGAGACCCAGTACTTC.

The chain links TRBV18 to TRBJ2-7, with D maybe TRBD2 (5 bases). The V gene lost 1 base and the J gene lost 5 bases, with 12 bases spanning the gap. This CDR3 is 14 amino acids long. Germline V CDR1 and CDR2: KGHSH, LQKENI. The CDR3 reads CASSPLTGSDEQYF. The DNA of the CDR3 is TGTGCCAGCTCACCACTTACTGGGAGCGACGAGCAGTACTTC.

The V gene is TRBV28, the J gene TRBJ1-5; the match to TRBD1 covers 8 bases. V lost 2 bases, J lost 1 base, and 4 bases stayed unmatched. Per germline, CDR1 MDHEN and CDR2 SYDVKM. This CDR3 has 16 residues. This CDR3 reads CASSLLQGASNQPQHF. Here the CDR3 DNA reads TGTGCCAGCAGTTTACTCCAGGGGGCGAGCAATCAGCCCCAGCATTTT. Filled out from reference TRBV28 and TRBJ1-5, the complete variable domain reads DVKVTQSSRYLVKRTGEKVFLECVQDMDHENMFWYRQDPGLGLRLIYFSYDVKMKEKGDIPEGYSVSREKKERFSLILESASTNQTSMYLCASSLLQGASNQPQHFGDGTRLSIL.

This clone showed up just a few times. The rearrangement links TRBV19 to TRBJ2-5, with 8 bases fitting TRBD1. The ends lost 4 bases at V and 7 bases at J; junction bases unmatched: 32. The CDR3 loop spans 22 amino acids. Per the germline V gene, CDR1 is LNHDA and CDR2 is SQIVND (reference sequence). The CDR3 reads CASSRTGSTGGITGSAKVTQYF. The DNA for the CDR3 is TGTGCCAGTAGTAGGACAGGGTCGACCGGAGGGATAACGGGGTCAGCAAAAGTGACCCAGTACTTC.

The CDR3 reads CASRLRAQGRNEGGTEAFF. The CDR3 region has the DNA TGTGCCAGCAGATTACGGGCTCAGGGACGAAACGAAGGGGGCACTGAAGCTTTCTTT. V usage is TRBV7-2 and J usage is TRBJ1-1; weak D call: TRBD1 (6 bases). Germline V lookup: CDR1 SGHTA, CDR2 FQGNSA. This CDR3 comprises 19 residues. The germline V and J ends were trimmed by 6 bases and 4 bases, with 30 bases remaining between them.

The rearrangement uses TRBV5-8 and TRBJ2-5; D is possibly TRBD1 or TRBD2 (5 bases each). This CDR3 is built from 16 residues. Per the germline V gene, CDR1 is SGHTS and CDR2 is YDEGEE. Trimming pared 5 bases from V and 1 base from J, leaving 18 bases between. This CDR3 reads CASRPPGGGGQETQYF. The CDR3 region has the DNA TGTGCCAGCAGACCACCGGGCGGTGGGGGCCAAGAGACCCAGTACTTC.

The J gene is TRBJ2-2, the V gene TRBV5-1; TRBD1 matches at 8 bases. The CDR3 contains 15 residues. The J segment lost 1 base and the V segment lost 3 bases, leaving 2 bases of the junction unmatched. CDR1 and CDR2 from the germline V gene are SGHRS and YFSETQ. The CDR3 nucleotides are TGCGCCAGCAGCTCCGACAGGGGGAACACCGGGGAGCTGTTTTTT. Translated: CASSSDRGNTGELFF.

This chain uses TRBV28 with TRBJ1-5; D remains ambiguous. The CDR3 sequence is 16 residues long. The germline CDR1 and CDR2 sequences are MDHEN and SYDVKM. Between the trimmed V and J ends, which lost 2 bases and 0 bases, there was a span of 11 bases. CDR3 amino acids: CASSLPENNSNQPQHF. In nucleotides, the CDR3 is TGTGCCAGCAGTTTACCCGAAAATAATAGCAATCAGCCCCAGCATTTT.

The chain carries TRBV28 and TRBJ2-7, with D possibly called TRBD1 or TRBD2 (6 bases each). Germline values: CDR1 MDHEN, CDR2 SYDVKM. The CDR3 sequence is 18 residues long. V lost 9 bases, J lost 1 base, and 28 bases lay in between. The CDR3: CASLGLGGVQGGSYEQYF. CDR3 in DNA: TGTGCCAGTTTGGGTCTCGGGGGCGTCCAAGGAGGTTCCTACGAGCAGTACTTC.

This chain joins TRBV28 and TRBJ2-7, with 9 bases fitting TRBD1. CDR3 length: 14 amino acids. The V gene's germline CDR1 is MDHEN and CDR2 SYDVKM. J gave up 9 bases and V 6 bases, and 12 bases lay outside the gene matches. CDR3 sequence: CASRGMGQGFVQYF. CDR3 in DNA: TGTGCCAGCAGGGGAATGGGACAGGGCTTTGTGCAGTACTTC.

This chain uses TRBV6-1 with TRBJ1-2; D is unclear. Germline V CDR1 and CDR2: MNHNS, SASEGT. Between the trimmed V and J ends, which lost 0 bases and 6 bases, there was a span of 5 bases. The length of the CDR3 is 12 residues. The DNA for the CDR3 is TGTGCCAGCAGTGAAGCCGGAAATGGCTACACCTTC. Residues: CASSEAGNGYTF.

The J gene is TRBJ2-2, the V gene TRBV11-3, with D uncertain. This CDR3 region has 13 residues. The germline gives CDR1 SGHNT, CDR2 YENEEA. V lost 2 bases, J lost 6 bases, and 7 bases lay in between. The CDR3 nucleotides read TGTGCCAGCAGCTTAAGTAGGGCCGGGGAGCTGTTTTTT. It translates to CASSLSRAGELFF.

The chain uses TRBV10-3 and TRBJ2-7; TRBD1 matches at 7 bases. CDR3 size: 14 residues. Germline values: CDR1 ENHRY, CDR2 SYGVKD. J was trimmed by 2 bases and V by 11 bases; bases with no gene match: 12. CDR3 in amino acids: CAATDPDRPYEQYF. In nucleotides, the CDR3 is TGTGCCGCGACCGACCCGGACAGGCCCTACGAGCAGTACTTC.

To note about this clone: This CDR3 is also generated by other DNA sequences in the sample. The chain uses TRBV25-1 and TRBJ1-6, with a weak D call TRBD1 (5 bases). Trimming left V 1 base short and J 4 bases short, with 5 bases between. Per the germline V gene, CDR1 is MGHDK and CDR2 is SYGVNS. The CDR3 has 14 amino acids. CDR3 bases: TGTGCCAGCAGTGAATCAGGGTATAATTCACCCCTCCACTTT. Translating it yields CASSESGYNSPLHF.

Comment on this clone: Other DNA sequences in this specimen translate into the identical CDR3. The V and J genes are TRBV7-2 and TRBJ2-1, with 11 bases fitting TRBD2. This CDR3 comprises 15 residues. Per the germline V gene, CDR1 is SGHTA and CDR2 is FQGNSA. The J segment lost 7 bases and the V segment lost 1 base, leaving 3 bases of the junction unmatched. The CDR3 loop reads CASSLVAGGPNEQFF. The CDR3 nucleotides read TGTGCCAGCAGCTTAGTAGCGGGAGGGCCGAATGAGCAGTTCTTC.

The CDR3 is CASGPILNTEAFF. The CDR3, as DNA: TGTGCAAGCGGCCCCATTTTGAACACTGAAGCTTTCTTT. The V call is TRBV12-2, the J call TRBJ1-1. TRBV12-2 is annotated as a pseudogene. The CDR3 is made up of 13 amino acids.

This clone was seen only once. V and J are TRBV6-5 and TRBJ1-2, with D unclear. The V end lost 2 bases, the J end lost 4 bases, and 14 bases lay between the germline ends. Germline CDR1 is MNHEY and CDR2 is SVGAGI. The CDR3 consists of 15 residues. CDR3 in DNA: TGTGCCAGCAGTTACCGTTCGGGTTCGGGCTATGGCTACACCTTC. It specifies CASSYRSGSGYGYTF.

V gene TRBV7-3 combines with J gene TRBJ2-3, with D perhaps assigned TRBD1 or TRBD2 (5 bases each). The CDR3 has 14 amino acids. V dropped 2 bases and J dropped 0 bases, with 6 bases sitting between them. Germline V gene sequence: CDR1 SGHTA, CDR2 FQGTGA. This CDR3 reads CASSLGDSTDTQYF. CDR3 nucleotides: TGTGCCAGCAGCTTAGGGGACAGCACAGATACGCAGTATTTT. Full variable domain (rest looked up from reference TRBV7-3 and TRBJ2-3): GAGVSQTPSNKVTEKGKYVELRCDPISGHTALYWYRQSLGQGPEFLIYFQGTGAADDSGLPNDRFFAVRPEGSVSTLKIQRTERGDSAVYLCASSLGDSTDTQYFGPGTRLTVL.